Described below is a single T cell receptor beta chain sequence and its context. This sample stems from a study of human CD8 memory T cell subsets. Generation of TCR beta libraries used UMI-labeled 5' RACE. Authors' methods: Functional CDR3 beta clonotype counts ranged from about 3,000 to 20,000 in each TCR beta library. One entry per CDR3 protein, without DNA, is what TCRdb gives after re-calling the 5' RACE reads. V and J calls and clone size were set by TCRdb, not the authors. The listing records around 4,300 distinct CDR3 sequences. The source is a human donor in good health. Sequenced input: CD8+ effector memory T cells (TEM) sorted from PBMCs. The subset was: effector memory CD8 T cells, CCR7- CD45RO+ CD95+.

CDR3 amino acids: CSARENSGVYEQYF. This chain connects TRBV20-1 to TRBJ2-7; TCRdb gives TRBD1 as the D gene, but with no DNA this cannot be confirmed. Per germline, CDR1 DFQATT and CDR2 SNEGSKA (reference sequence). The CDR3 extends over 14 amino acids.